This T cell receptor beta chain was retrieved from a study of tumor and adjacent non-tumor tissue in lung cancer. Study as a whole: Patients were aged about 31 to 85, 9 to 10 men and roughly 5 women, stage I to III. Each sample yielded 3.9 million or so productive TCRbeta reads on average.

The library came from three nested PCR rounds adapted from ARM-PCR protocols. TCRdb fed the multiplex PCR reads into MiXCR, producing one record per CDR3 protein. The repertoire holds under 75,000 distinct CDR3 sequences, with about two thirds as singletons. No cell sorting was done before RNA was extracted from the tissue. Distant lung tissue was collected more than 3 cm away from the tumor edge. As to this clonotype: The antigen remains undetermined. Since no conserved phenylalanine or tryptophan closes the CDR3, a read error is the likely cause.

Overall study findings and caveats: In normal lung, the top 100 clones were significantly more dominant than in tumor. Tumor tissue had significantly higher TCR diversity than normal lung.

The CDR3 has 15 residues. CDR1 is SGHAT, CDR2 FQNNGV, per germline. The chain has TRBV11-2 and TRBJ1-5; D uncertain. This sequence originates from a woman in her fifties or sixties with non-small cell lung cancer. The source material was distant non-tumor lung tissue. The CDR3 DNA reads TGTGCCAGCAGCTTAGCGGGCCAAGGCAATCATCCCCAGCATTTG. This sequence encodes CASSLAGQGNHPQHL.